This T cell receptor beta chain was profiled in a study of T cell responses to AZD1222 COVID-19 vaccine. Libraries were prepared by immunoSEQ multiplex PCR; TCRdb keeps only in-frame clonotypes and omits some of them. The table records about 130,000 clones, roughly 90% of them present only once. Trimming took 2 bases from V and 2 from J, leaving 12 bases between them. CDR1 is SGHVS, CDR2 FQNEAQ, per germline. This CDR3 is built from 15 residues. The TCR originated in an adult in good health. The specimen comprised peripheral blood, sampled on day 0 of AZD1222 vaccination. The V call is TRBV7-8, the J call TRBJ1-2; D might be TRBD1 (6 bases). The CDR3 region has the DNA TGTGCCAGCAGCTTAATTCCCAGGGGAAACTATGGCTACACCTTC. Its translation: CASSLIPRGNYGYTF. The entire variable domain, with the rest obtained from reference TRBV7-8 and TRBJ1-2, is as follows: GAGVSQSPRYKVAKRGQDVALRCDPISGHVSLFWYQQALGQGPEFLTYFQNEAQLDKSGLPSDRFFAERPEGSVSTLKIQRTQQEDSAVYLCASSLIPRGNYGYTFGSGTRLTVV.